The clone carrying this T cell receptor (beta chain) appeared once. These data come from a study of blood T cell repertoires in COVID-19. Study-level background: T cells, B-cell-depleted T cells, or PBMCs provided the cDNA or gDNA that served as material.

Here immunoSEQ multiplex PCR was the method, and the copy in TCRdb shows in-frame clones only, minus some. Of approximately 150,000 clones in the sample, more than 75% were seen once. The V and J ends lost 9 bases and 8 bases, in that order; junction bases with no gene match: 9. Germline-derived CDR1 and CDR2 are MNHEY and SVGAGI. The CDR3 consists of 12 residues. This TCR came from a human donor with acute or convalescent COVID-19. The donor label of this sample is uncertain. The sample taken for sequencing was peripheral blood. The chain uses TRBV6-5 and TRBJ1-2, with 7 bases matching TRBD1. The CDR3 sequence is CASLDRVRGYTF. Written as DNA, the CDR3 is TGTGCCAGTCTAGACAGGGTGAGGGGCTACACCTTC.